These 21 T cell receptor beta chains share one sample of origin, sequenced in a study of blood T cell repertoires in COVID-19. Only in-frame clones appear in the TCRdb table, and some are missing; sequencing was by immunoSEQ multiplex PCR. In the table there are approximately 210,000 clones, under 95% of which are singletons. What was sequenced was peripheral blood. The receptors here all came from a young man with acute or convalescent COVID-19.

There are a few counts of this clone. V usage is TRBV3-1 (or the pseudogene TRBV3-2) and J usage is TRBJ2-7; the D is unclear. The CDR3 loop spans 11 amino acids. Trimming stripped 1 base from V and 6 bases from J, with 4 bases between. CDR1 and CDR2 from the germline V gene are LGHDT and YNNKEL (reference sequence). The CDR3 DNA reads TGTGCCAGCAGCCAAGTGAGCGAGCAGTACTTC. Amino acid sequence: CASSQVSEQYF.

The chain links TRBV6-5 to TRBJ2-2; weak D call: TRBD2 (6 bases). The length of the CDR3 is 16 residues. V shed 4 bases and J shed 1 base, with 13 bases lying between them. Germline values: CDR1 MNHEY, CDR2 SVGAGI. The CDR3 DNA reads TGTGCCAGCAGTTTGACGGCGGGACTGAACACCGGGGAGCTGTTTTTT. Translated, it gives CASSLTAGLNTGELFF.

The chain is built from TRBV25-1 and TRBJ1-2, with D uncertain. Germline V lookup: CDR1 MGHDK, CDR2 SYGVNS. Trimming took off 8 bases at V and 8 bases at J, with 12 bases between the two ends. The CDR3 contains 11 residues. CDR3 DNA sequence: TGTGCCAGCGGGAGATTGGGAGGCTACACCTTC. Amino acids: CASGRLGGYTF.

The sample holds a few counts of this clone. The J gene is TRBJ2-7, the V gene TRBV7-9, with 8 bases fitting TRBD1. With 1 base clipped from V and 7 bases from J, the junction kept 0 bases outside the gene matches. Germline assignment: CDR1 SEHNR and CDR2 FQNEAQ (reference sequence). This CDR3 comprises 12 residues. The CDR3: CASSLDRGEQYF. CDR3 in DNA: TGTGCCAGCAGCTTAGACAGGGGGGAGCAGTACTTC.

The V gene is TRBV11-2, the J gene TRBJ1-1; 7 bases are shared with TRBD1. V shed 1 base, J shed 0 bases, and the junction held 11 bases outside the gene matches. Germline V gene lookup returns CDR1 SGHAT and CDR2 FQNNGV. The length of the CDR3 is 18 residues. The DNA of the CDR3 is TGTGCCAGCAGCTTAGGACAGGGTAGAAAGTTATTGAACACTGAAGCTTTCTTT. This translates into CASSLGQGRKLLNTEAFF. Variable domain in full (rest from reference TRBV11-2 and TRBJ1-1): EAGVAQSPRYKIIEKRQSVAFWCNPISGHATLYWYQQILGQGPKLLIQFQNNGVVDDSQLPKDRFSAERLKGVDSTLKIQPAKLEDSAVYLCASSLGQGRKLLNTEAFFGQGTRLTVV.

This chain links TRBV5-1 with TRBJ1-5, with D possibly matching TRBD1 (5 bases). Germline V CDR1 and CDR2: SGHRS, YFSETQ. Trimming left V 0 bases short and J 4 bases short, with 14 bases between. The CDR3 covers 16 residues. This CDR3 is CASSLGEGSPNQPQHF. The CDR3 nucleotides read TGCGCCAGCAGCTTGGGGGAGGGGTCCCCGAATCAGCCCCAGCATTTT. Combining the CDR3 with reference TRBV5-1 and TRBJ1-5 gives the whole variable domain KAGVTQTPRYLIKTRGQQVTLSCSPISGHRSVSWYQQTPGQGLQFLFEYFSETQRNKGNFPGRFSGRQFSNSRSEMNVSTLELGDSALYLCASSLGEGSPNQPQHFGDGTRLSIL.

This chain connects TRBV5-4 to TRBJ2-3; the match to TRBD1 covers 8 bases. With V trimmed by 3 bases and J by 4 bases, 7 bases remained unmatched. Germline-derived CDR1 and CDR2 are SGHNT and YYREEE (reference sequence). The CDR3 is 15 residues long. The CDR3 spells CASSSKTGAADTQYF. The CDR3 DNA reads as TGTGCCAGCAGCTCCAAGACAGGGGCGGCAGATACGCAGTATTTT.

The V gene is TRBV12-3 or TRBV12-4, the J gene TRBJ1-2; D possibly corresponds to TRBD1 (6 bases). V was clipped by 10 bases and J by 7 bases, with 19 bases between them. The CDR3 has 13 residues. CDR3 sequence: CANQIQGQVGYTF. Here the CDR3 DNA reads TGTGCCAACCAAATCCAGGGGCAAGTTGGCTACACCTTC.

This clone showed up just a few times. The V call is TRBV7-2, the J call TRBJ2-1; the match to TRBD2 covers 8 bases. CDR3 length equals 15 residues. Trimming at V came to 1 base and at J to 7 bases, leaving 6 bases not matched to a gene. From germline, CDR1 is SGHTA and CDR2 FQGNSA. CDR3 protein: CASSLVPSGSNEQFF. The CDR3 nucleotides are TGTGCCAGCAGCTTAGTGCCCAGCGGGAGTAATGAGCAGTTCTTC. Combining the CDR3 with reference TRBV7-2 and TRBJ2-1 gives the whole variable domain GAGVSQSPSNKVTEKGKDVELRCDPISGHTALYWYRQSLGQGLEFLIYFQGNSAPDKSGLPSDRFSAERTGGSVSTLTIQRTQQEDSAVYLCASSLVPSGSNEQFFGPGTRLTVL.

The J gene is TRBJ1-1, the V gene TRBV5-6; TRBD1 aligns across 12 bases. CDR1 and CDR2 (germline): SGHDT, YYEEEE. The CDR3 is 15 amino acids. V lost 2 bases and J lost 4; bases outside the gene matches: 3. CDR3 sequence: CASSFPGQGATEAFF. The CDR3 region has the DNA TGTGCCAGCAGCTTCCCGGGACAGGGGGCCACTGAAGCTTTCTTT.

J is TRBJ2-7 and V is TRBV15; 9 nucleotides match TRBD2. Germline assignment: CDR1 LNHNV and CDR2 YYDKDF (reference sequence). This CDR3 is built from 15 residues. The V gene end was trimmed by 3 bases and the J gene end by 2 bases; junction bases not matched to a gene: 5. CDR3 DNA: TGTGCCACCAGCAGCACCTCTAGCGGGACCTACGAGCAGTACTTC. As protein: CATSSTSSGTYEQYF.

The chain is built from TRBV3-1 (or the pseudogene TRBV3-2) and TRBJ2-7; 8 positions agree with TRBD1. V lost 0 bases, J lost 3 bases, and 1 base stayed unmatched. The CDR3 contains 14 residues. Germline V lookup: CDR1 LGHDT, CDR2 YNNKEL (reference sequence). The DNA for the CDR3 is TGTGCCAGCAGCCAAGACAGGGGGCACTACGAGCAGTACTTC. Protein product: CASSQDRGHYEQYF.

The chain has TRBV7-9 and TRBJ1-4; D remains ambiguous. V was cut by 5 bases and J by 3 bases, with 13 bases left in between. Per germline, CDR1 SEHNR and CDR2 FQNEAQ (reference sequence). The CDR3 loop spans 15 amino acids. Here the CDR3 reads CASSLTSNPNEKLFF. CDR3 bases: TGTGCCAGCAGCCTCACTTCGAACCCTAATGAAAAACTGTTTTTT.

The chain couples TRBV30 to TRBJ1-6; perhaps TRBD1 as D (6 bases). V dropped 3 bases and J dropped 8 bases, with 8 bases sitting between them. CDR3 size: 12 residues. From germline, CDR1 is GTSNPN and CDR2 SVGIG (reference sequence). DNA for the CDR3: TGTGCCTGGAGCGGACAGTATTCACCCCTCCACTTT. Translation gives CAWSGQYSPLHF.

The rearrangement links TRBV4-2 to TRBJ1-6, with D possibly being TRBD1 (6 bases). Trimming took 0 bases from V and 1 from J, leaving 7 bases between them. Germline values: CDR1 LGHNA, CDR2 YNFKEQ. CDR3 length: 16 residues. The CDR3 loop reads CASSQETGSYNSPLHF. In DNA form, the CDR3 reads TGTGCCAGCAGCCAAGAAACAGGGTCCTATAATTCACCCCTCCACTTT.

The chain couples TRBV5-1 to TRBJ2-2; 12 nucleotides line up with TRBD1. CDR1 is SGHRS, CDR2 YFSETQ, per germline. This CDR3 has 15 residues. The V gene end was trimmed by 5 bases and the J gene end by 7 bases; junction bases not matched to a gene: 6. CDR3: CASSPGQGAFGELFF. The CDR3 DNA follows: TGCGCCAGCAGTCCGGGACAGGGGGCCTTCGGGGAGCTGTTTTTT.

This chain joins TRBV18 and TRBJ2-6; D is uncertain. The germline gives CDR1 KGHSH, CDR2 LQKENI. The CDR3 totals 17 residues. Trimming cost V 0 bases and J 2 bases, with 11 bases left between them. The chain's CDR3 is CASSPPQISTGANVLTF. The DNA of the CDR3 is TGTGCCAGCTCACCACCCCAAATTAGTACTGGGGCCAACGTCCTGACTTTC.

This chain uses TRBV4-2 with TRBJ2-7; no firm D call. V was pared by 4 bases and J by 3 bases, with 19 bases between. The germline gives CDR1 LGHNA, CDR2 YNFKEQ. The CDR3 has 16 amino acids. The CDR3 DNA follows: TGTGCCAGCAGCCGATTTCTCCGAACAGACGACTACGAGCAGTACTTC. Its translation: CASSRFLRTDDYEQYF.

The sample holds one count of this clone. V gene TRBV24-1 combines with J gene TRBJ2-1; TRBD1 aligns across 9 bases. Germline trimming cut 5 bases from V and 8 bases from J; bases unmatched to any gene: 9. The CDR3 runs 15 residues. CDR1 is KGHDR and CDR2 is SFDVKD in the germline V gene. The CDR3 protein is CATSGRQGVRDEQFF. CDR3 nucleotide sequence: TGTGCCACCAGTGGTCGACAGGGGGTGAGAGATGAGCAGTTCTTC.

The chain links TRBV6-6 to TRBJ1-1; no clear D gene. The CDR3 covers 13 residues. V lost 2 bases, J lost 11 bases, and 15 bases lay in between. CDR1 and CDR2 from the germline V gene are MNHNY and SVGAGI (reference sequence). The CDR3 sequence is CASSYGAGIFAFF. The CDR3 DNA reads as TGTGCCAGCAGTTACGGAGCCGGGATCTTCGCTTTCTTT.

In its sample, this clone was seen a few times. The chain carries TRBV19 and TRBJ2-2; D gene unclear. Deletions cut 2 bases from V and 2 bases from J, with 6 bases between. CDR1 is LNHDA and CDR2 is SQIVND in the germline V gene (reference sequence). This CDR3 has 14 amino acids. CDR3 sequence (DNA): TGTGCCAGTAGTATAAATATTAACACCGGGGAGCTGTTTTTT. Protein sequence: CASSININTGELFF.